This record covers a single T cell receptor beta chain. Its antigen remains unknown. Trimming took off 4 bases at V and 6 bases at J, with 8 bases between the two ends. The CDR3 length is 11 residues. Germline V lookup: CDR1 GTSNPN, CDR2 SVGIG (reference sequence). Donors, healthy HIV-negative adults, lacked recent acute infections or vaccinations. The donors were all Caucasian adults (living in Nashville, Tennessee). The entry originates in a study of shared clonotypes between healthy human individuals. Findings and limits, study-wide: The study sampled only blood, and tissue repertoires likely differ. Larger estimated richness was generally seen in naive subsets than in memory subsets.

Libraries were prepared by immunoSEQ multiplex PCR; TCRdb keeps only in-frame clonotypes and omits some of them. The sample has about 2.4 million clones, roughly 93% seen once; the top ten hold 0.36%. The rearrangement links TRBV30 to TRBJ2-3; D gene ambiguous. The source of this sequence is a man in his late teens or twenties in good health. Some clones in this sample may be carry-over from other donors' samples. The sample consisted of naive CD4+ T cells from PBMCs. Regarding subset: CD45RA+ positively selected. CDR3 region: CAWTHGDTQYF. DNA for the CDR3: TGTGCCTGGACCCATGGGGATACGCAGTATTTT.